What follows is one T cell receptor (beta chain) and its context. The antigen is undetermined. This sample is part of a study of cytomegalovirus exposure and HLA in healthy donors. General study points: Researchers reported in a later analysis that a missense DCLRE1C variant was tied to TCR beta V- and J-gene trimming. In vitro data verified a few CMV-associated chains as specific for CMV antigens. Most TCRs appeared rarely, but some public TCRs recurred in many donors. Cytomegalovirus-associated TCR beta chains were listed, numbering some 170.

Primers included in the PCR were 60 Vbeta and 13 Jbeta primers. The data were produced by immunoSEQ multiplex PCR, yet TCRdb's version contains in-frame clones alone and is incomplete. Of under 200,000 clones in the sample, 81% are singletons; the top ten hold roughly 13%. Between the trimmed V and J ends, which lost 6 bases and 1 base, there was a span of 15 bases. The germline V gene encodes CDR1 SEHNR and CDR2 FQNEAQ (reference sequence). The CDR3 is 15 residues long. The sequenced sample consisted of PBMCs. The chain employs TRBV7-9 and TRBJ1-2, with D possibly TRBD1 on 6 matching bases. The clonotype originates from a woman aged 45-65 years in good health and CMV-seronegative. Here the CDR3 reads CASSRRDTYNYGYTF. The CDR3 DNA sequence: TGTGCCAGCAGTCGTAGGGACACCTATAACTATGGCTACACCTTC.